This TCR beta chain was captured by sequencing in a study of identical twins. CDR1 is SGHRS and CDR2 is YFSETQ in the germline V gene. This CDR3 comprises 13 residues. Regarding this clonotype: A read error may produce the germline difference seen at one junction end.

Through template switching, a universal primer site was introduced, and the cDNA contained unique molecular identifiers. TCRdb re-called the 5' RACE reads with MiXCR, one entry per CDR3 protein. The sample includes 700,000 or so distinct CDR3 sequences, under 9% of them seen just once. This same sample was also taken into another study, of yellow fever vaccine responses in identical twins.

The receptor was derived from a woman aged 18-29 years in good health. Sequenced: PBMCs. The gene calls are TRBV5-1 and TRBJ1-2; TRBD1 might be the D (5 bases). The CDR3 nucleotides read TGCGCCAGCAGATTGGGGGGGAATGAAGGCTACACCTTC. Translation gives CASRLGGNEGYTF.